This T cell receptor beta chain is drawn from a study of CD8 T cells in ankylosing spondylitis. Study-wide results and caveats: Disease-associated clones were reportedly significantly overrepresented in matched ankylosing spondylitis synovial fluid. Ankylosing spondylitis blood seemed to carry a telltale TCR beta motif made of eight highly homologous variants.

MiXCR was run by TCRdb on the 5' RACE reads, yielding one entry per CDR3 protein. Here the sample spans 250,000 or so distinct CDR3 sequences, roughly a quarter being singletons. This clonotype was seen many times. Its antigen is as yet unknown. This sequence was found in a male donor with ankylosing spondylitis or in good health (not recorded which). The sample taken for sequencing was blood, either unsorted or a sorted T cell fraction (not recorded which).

CDR3 residues: CASSLARGRYNEQFF. CDR3 nucleotide sequence: TGCGCCAGCAGCTTGGCACGGGGGCGATACAATGAGCAGTTCTTC. The chain links TRBV5-1 to TRBJ2-1, with D perhaps given as TRBD1 or TRBD2 (6 bases each). Germline CDR1 reads SGHRS; CDR2 reads YFSETQ. V was clipped by 0 bases and J by 4 bases, with 11 bases between them. CDR3 length: 15 amino acids. Using reference TRBV5-1 and TRBJ2-1 for the parts outside the CDR3, the full variable domain is KAGVTQTPRYLIKTRGQQVTLSCSPISGHRSVSWYQQTPGQGLQFLFEYFSETQRNKGNFPGRFSGRQFSNSRSEMNVSTLELGDSALYLCASSLARGRYNEQFFGPGTRLTVL.